This T cell receptor beta chain was captured in a study of T-cell reconstitution after alpha-beta-depleted transplantation in children. This clonotype appeared a few times. TCRbeta library preparation incorporated unique molecular identifiers. TCRdb reprocessed the PCR reads with MiXCR, giving one entry per CDR3 protein. The sample lists about 370,000 distinct CDR3 sequences, around 20% occurring once. The specimen comprised PBMCs from the stem cell graft donor, sampled from the stem cell graft. The TCR was taken from a human donor who donated a stem cell graft to a child with acute myeloid leukemia.

CDR3 sequence reads: CASSLALGAELFF. CDR3 DNA: TGTGCCAGCAGCTTAGCGCTGGGAGCTGAGCTGTTTTTT. The chain links TRBV7-9 to TRBJ2-2, with a weak D call TRBD2 (5 bases). The V gene's germline CDR1 is SEHNR and CDR2 FQNEAQ (reference sequence). Trimming stripped 0 bases from V and 11 bases from J, with 10 bases between. The CDR3 contains 13 residues.